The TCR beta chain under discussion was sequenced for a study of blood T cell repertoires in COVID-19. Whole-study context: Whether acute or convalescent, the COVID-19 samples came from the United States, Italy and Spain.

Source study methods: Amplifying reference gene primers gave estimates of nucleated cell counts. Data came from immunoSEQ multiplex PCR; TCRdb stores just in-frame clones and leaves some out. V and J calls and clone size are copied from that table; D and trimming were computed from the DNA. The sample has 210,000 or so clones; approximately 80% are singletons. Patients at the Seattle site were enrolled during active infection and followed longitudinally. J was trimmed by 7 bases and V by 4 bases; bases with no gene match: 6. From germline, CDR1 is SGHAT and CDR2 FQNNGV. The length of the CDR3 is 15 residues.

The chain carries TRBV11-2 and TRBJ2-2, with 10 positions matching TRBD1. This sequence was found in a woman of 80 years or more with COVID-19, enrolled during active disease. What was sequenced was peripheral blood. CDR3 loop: CASSWRQGADGELFF. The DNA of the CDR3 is TGTGCCAGCAGCTGGAGACAGGGGGCGGACGGGGAGCTGTTTTTT.